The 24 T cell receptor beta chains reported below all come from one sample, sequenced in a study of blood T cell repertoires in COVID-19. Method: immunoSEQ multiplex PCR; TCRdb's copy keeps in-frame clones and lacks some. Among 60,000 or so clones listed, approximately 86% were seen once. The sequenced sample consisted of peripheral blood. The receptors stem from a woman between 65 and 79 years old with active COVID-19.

CDR3 nucleotide sequence: TGTGCCAGCACCAGACAGGCCAATCAGCCCCAGCATTTT. Amino acid sequence: CASTRQANQPQHF. The chain uses TRBV12-3 or TRBV12-4 and TRBJ1-5, with D maybe TRBD1 (6 bases). V was trimmed by 7 bases and J by 3 bases, leaving 10 bases between them. This CDR3 has 13 residues.

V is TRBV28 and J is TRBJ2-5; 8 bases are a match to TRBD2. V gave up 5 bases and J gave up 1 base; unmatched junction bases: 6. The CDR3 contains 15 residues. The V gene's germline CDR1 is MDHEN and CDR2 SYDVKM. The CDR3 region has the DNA TGTGCCAGCAGTGGTGTCGGGAGGGCCCAAGAGACCCAGTACTTC. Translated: CASSGVGRAQETQYF.

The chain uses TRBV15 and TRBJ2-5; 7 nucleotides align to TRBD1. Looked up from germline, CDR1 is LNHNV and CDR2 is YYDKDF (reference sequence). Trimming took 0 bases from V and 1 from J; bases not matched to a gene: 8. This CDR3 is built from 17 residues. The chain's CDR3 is CATSRDRDRPIQETQYF. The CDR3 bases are TGTGCCACCAGCAGAGATCGGGACAGACCTATCCAAGAGACCCAGTACTTC.

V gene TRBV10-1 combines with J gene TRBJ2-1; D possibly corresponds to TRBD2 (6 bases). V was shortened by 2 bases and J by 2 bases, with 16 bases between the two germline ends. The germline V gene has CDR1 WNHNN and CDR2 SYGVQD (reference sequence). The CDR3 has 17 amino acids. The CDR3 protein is CASSEPTGTGTYNEQFF. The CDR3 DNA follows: TGCGCCAGCAGTGAGCCCACCGGGACTGGGACCTACAATGAGCAGTTCTTC.

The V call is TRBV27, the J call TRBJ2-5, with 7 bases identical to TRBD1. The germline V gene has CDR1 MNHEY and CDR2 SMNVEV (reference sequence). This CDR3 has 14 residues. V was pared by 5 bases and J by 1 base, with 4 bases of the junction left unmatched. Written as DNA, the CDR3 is TGTGCCAGCAGTGGGGGACAGTTCCAAGAGACCCAGTACTTC. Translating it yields CASSGGQFQETQYF.

The CDR3 loop reads CASSTFSGYNEQFF. DNA of the CDR3: TGTGCCAGTAGTACCTTTAGCGGATACAATGAGCAGTTCTTC. The chain recombines TRBV19 with TRBJ2-1; TRBD2 is a possible D gene (6 bases). Germline CDR1 is LNHDA and CDR2 is SQIVND (reference sequence). Trimming took off 4 bases at V and 4 bases at J, with 11 bases between the two ends. The CDR3 extends over 14 amino acids.

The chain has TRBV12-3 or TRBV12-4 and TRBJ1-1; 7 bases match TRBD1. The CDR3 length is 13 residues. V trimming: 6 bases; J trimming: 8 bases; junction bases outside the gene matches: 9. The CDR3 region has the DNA TGTGCCAGCAGCTTAAACCAGGGGGGAGAAGCTTTCTTT. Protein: CASSLNQGGEAFF.

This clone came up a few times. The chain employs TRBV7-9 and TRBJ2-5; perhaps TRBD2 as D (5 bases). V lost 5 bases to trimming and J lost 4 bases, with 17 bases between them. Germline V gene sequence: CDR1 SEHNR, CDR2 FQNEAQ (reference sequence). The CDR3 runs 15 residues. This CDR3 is CASSPTVSGIETQYF. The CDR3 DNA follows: TGTGCCAGCAGCCCGACCGTGTCGGGGATAGAGACCCAGTACTTC.

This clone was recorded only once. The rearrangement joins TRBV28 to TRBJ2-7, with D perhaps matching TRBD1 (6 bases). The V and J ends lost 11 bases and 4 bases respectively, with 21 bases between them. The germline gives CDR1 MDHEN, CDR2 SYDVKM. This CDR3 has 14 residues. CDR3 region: CAHQRGSTGYEQYF. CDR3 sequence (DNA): TGTGCCCACCAGAGAGGGTCTACAGGGTACGAGCAGTACTTC.

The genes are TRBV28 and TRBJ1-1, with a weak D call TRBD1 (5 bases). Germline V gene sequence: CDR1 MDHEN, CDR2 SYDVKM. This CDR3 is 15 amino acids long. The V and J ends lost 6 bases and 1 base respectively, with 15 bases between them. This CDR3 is CASSQPVTANTEAFF. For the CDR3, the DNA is TGTGCCAGCAGCCAACCCGTGACAGCGAACACTGAAGCTTTCTTT.

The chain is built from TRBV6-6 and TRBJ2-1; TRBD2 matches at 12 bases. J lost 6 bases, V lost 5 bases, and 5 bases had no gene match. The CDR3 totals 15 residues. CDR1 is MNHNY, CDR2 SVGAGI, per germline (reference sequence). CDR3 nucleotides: TGTGCCAGCAGTGGGACTAGCGGGCGAACCAATGAGCAGTTCTTC. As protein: CASSGTSGRTNEQFF.

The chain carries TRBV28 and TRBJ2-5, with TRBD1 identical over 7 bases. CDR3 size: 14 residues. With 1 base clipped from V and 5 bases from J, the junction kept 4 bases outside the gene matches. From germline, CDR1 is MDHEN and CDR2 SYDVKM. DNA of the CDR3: TGTGCCAGCAGTTTATTCACAGGGGAGGAGACCCAGTACTTC. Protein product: CASSLFTGEETQYF.

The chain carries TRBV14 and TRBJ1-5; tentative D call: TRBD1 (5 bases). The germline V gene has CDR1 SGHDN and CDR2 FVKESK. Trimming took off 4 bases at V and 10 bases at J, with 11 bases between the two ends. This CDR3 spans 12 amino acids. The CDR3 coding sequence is TGTGCCAGCAGCCGGATCGGGGGTCCCCAGCATTTT. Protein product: CASSRIGGPQHF.

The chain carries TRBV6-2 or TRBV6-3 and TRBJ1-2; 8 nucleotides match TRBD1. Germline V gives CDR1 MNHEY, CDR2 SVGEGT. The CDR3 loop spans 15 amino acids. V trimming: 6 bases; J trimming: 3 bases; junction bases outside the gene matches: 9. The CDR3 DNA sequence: TGTGCCAGCAGCATCAGGGGGCCGAAGGACTATGGCTACACCTTC. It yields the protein CASSIRGPKDYGYTF.

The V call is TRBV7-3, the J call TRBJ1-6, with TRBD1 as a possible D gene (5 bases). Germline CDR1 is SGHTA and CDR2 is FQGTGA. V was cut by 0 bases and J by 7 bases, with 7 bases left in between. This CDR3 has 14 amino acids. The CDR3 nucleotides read TGTGCCAGCAGCTTAACACAGGTCAATTCACCCCTCCACTTT. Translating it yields CASSLTQVNSPLHF.

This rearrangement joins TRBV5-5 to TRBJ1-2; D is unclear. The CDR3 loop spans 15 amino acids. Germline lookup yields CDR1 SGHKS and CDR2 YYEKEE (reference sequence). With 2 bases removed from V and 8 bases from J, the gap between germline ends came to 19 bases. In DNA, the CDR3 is TGTGCCAGCAGCTTTATGGCTGAGGCGGATACCGGCTACACCTTC. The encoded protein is CASSFMAEADTGYTF.

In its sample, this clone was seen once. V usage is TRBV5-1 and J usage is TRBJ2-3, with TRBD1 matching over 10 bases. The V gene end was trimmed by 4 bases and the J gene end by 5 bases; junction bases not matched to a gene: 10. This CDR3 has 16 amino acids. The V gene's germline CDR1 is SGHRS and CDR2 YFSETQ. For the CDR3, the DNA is TGCGCCAGCAGCGAAGAGGGGACAGGGGAGGTAGATACGCAGTATTTT. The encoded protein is CASSEEGTGEVDTQYF.

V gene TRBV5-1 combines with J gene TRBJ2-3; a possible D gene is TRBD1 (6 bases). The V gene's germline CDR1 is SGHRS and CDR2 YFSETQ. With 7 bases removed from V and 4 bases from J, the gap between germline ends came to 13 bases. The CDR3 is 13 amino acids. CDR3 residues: CASSLGASDTQYF. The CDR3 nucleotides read TGCGCCAGCTCTCTGGGGGCGTCAGATACGCAGTATTTT.

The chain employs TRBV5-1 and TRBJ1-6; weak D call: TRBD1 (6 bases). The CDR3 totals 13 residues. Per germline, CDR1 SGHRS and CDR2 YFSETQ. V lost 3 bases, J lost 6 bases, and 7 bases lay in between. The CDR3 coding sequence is TGCGCCAGCAGCTCGGACAGTAATTCACCCCTCCACTTT. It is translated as CASSSDSNSPLHF.

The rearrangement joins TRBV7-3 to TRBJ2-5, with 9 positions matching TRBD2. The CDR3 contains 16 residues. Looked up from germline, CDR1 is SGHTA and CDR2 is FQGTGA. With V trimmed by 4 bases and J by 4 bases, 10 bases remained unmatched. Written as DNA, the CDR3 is TGTGCCAGCAGCTGGGGTTACGCGGGAGGGCCAGAGACCCAGTACTTC. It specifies CASSWGYAGGPETQYF.

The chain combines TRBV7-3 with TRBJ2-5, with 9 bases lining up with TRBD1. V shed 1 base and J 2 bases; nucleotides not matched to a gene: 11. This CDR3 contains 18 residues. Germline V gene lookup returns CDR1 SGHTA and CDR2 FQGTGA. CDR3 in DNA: TGTGCCAGCAGCTTAAATCCCCCAGGACAGGGGATTCAAGAGACCCAGTACTTC. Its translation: CASSLNPPGQGIQETQYF.

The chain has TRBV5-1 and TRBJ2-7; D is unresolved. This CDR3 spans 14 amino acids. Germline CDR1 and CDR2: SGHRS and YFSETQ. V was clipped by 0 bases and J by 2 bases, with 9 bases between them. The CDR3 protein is CASSLVRKPYEQYF. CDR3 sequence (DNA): TGCGCCAGCAGCTTGGTCAGGAAGCCCTACGAGCAGTACTTC.

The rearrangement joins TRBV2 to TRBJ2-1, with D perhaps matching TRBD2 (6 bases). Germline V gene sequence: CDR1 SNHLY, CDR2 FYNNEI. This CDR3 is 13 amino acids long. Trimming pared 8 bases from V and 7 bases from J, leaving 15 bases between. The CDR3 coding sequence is TGTGCCAGCGCCACCGGGACTTATAATGAGCAGTTCTTC. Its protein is CASATGTYNEQFF.

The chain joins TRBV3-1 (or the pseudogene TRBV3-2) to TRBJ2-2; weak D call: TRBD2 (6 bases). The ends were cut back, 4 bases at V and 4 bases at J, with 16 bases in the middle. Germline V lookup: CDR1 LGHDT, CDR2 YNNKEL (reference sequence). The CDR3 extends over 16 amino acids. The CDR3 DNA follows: TGTGCCAGCAGCCCGTTGAGATCCGGGGGCACCGGGGAGCTGTTTTTT. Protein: CASSPLRSGGTGELFF.